This T cell receptor (beta chain) originates from a study of T cell responses to AZD1222 COVID-19 vaccine. The CDR3 loop spans 15 amino acids. V was pared by 0 bases and J by 4 bases, with 10 bases between. Germline CDR1 SGHTS, CDR2 YDEGEE. TCRdb's copy holds only in-frame clones and misses some; the assay was immunoSEQ multiplex PCR. The sample contains about 99,000 clones, around 94% of which appear only once. The TCR was taken from an adult in good health. Material: peripheral blood, obtained on day 0 of AZD1222 vaccination. The chain has TRBV5-8 and TRBJ1-4; D is unclear. The CDR3 loop reads CASSLGRSINEKLFF. The CDR3 region has the DNA TGTGCCAGCAGCTTGGGACGGAGCATTAATGAAAAACTGTTTTTT.